One TCR beta chain is described in this entry. The data belong to a study of blood T cell repertoires in COVID-19. As for the study in general: The origin of the acute and convalescent COVID-19 samples was the United States, Italy and Spain. PBMCs, B-cell-depleted T cells, or T cells were the source of the cDNA or gDNA that made up the material.

Germline V lookup: CDR1 SGHNT, CDR2 YENEEA. This CDR3 is built from 15 residues. V lost 5 bases to trimming and J lost 2 bases; unmatched junction nucleotides: 4. Original methodology: Amplified reference gene primers provided the basis for estimating nucleated cell counts. The protocol was immunoSEQ multiplex PCR, while the TCRdb copy is restricted to in-frame clones and leaves out a portion. V and J calls and clone size are copied from that table; D and trimming were computed from the DNA. The sample has about 130,000 clones; 65% to 90% are singletons. This TCR was recovered from an elderly man with active or convalescent COVID-19. The sample was peripheral blood. V and J are TRBV11-3 and TRBJ2-1; TRBD1 matches at 9 bases. The CDR3 sequence: CASSRTGGPYNEQFF. Here the CDR3 DNA reads TGTGCCAGCAGCAGAACAGGGGGCCCCTACAATGAGCAGTTCTTC. Variable domain in full (rest from reference TRBV11-3 and TRBJ2-1): EAGVVQSPRYKIIEKKQPVAFWCNPISGHNTLYWYLQNLGQGPELLIRYENEEAVDDSQLPKDRFSAERLKGVDSTLKIQPAELGDSAVYLCASSRTGGPYNEQFFGPGTRLTVL.